This entry describes one T cell receptor beta chain. Per the study methods: Nucleated cell counts were estimated from reference gene primer amplification. The assay was immunoSEQ multiplex PCR, and TCRdb's table has in-frame clones only and misses some. From that table come the V and J calls and clone size; the DNA was used to work out D and trimming. The table records 130,000 or so clones, 88% of them present only once. The CDR3 is made up of 14 amino acids. CDR1 and CDR2 from the germline V gene are MNHEY and SVGAGI. V shed 7 bases and J 5 bases; nucleotides not matched to a gene: 9. This entry belongs to a study of blood T cell repertoires in COVID-19. In the study overall: Donors in the United States, Italy and Spain gave samples during acute or convalescent COVID-19. Nucleic acid was either cDNA or gDNA, and it came from T cells, B-cell-depleted T cells, or PBMCs.

J is TRBJ1-1 and V is TRBV6-5; 8 bases line up with TRBD1. The source material was peripheral blood. The source is a man aged 50 to 60 with acute or convalescent COVID-19. The CDR3 loop is CASNTQGAGTEAFF. The CDR3 region has the DNA TGTGCCAGCAATACCCAGGGGGCAGGGACTGAAGCTTTCTTT.